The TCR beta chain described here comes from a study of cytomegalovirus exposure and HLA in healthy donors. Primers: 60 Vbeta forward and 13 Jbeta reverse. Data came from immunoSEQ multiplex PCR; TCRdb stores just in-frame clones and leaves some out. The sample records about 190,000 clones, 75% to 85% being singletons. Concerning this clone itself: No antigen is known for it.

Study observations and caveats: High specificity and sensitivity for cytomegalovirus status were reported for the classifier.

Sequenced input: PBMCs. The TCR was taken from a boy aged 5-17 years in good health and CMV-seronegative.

CDR3 amino acids: CASSREINSPLHF. The CDR3 coding sequence is TGTGCCAGCAGCCGGGAGATCAATTCACCCCTCCACTTT. The rearrangement uses TRBV6-4 and TRBJ1-6; no clear D. The ends were cut back, 6 bases at V and 7 bases at J, with 10 bases in the middle. Looked up from germline, CDR1 is MRHNA and CDR2 is SNTAGT. This CDR3 is built from 13 residues.